The 31 T cell receptor beta chains below come from one sample, sequenced in a study of neurological immune-mediated disorders (dated by TCRdb to between 2018 and 2021). The library was made by 5' RACE. Data came from an Illumina HiSeq 2500. The public sequencing data were trimmed at Q25 with fastp and processed into clonotypes with MiXCR by TCRdb, which kept only in-frame beta chains. One record per CDR3 amino acid sequence lists the most common genes and DNA. Counted in this sample were about 18,000 distinct CDR3 sequences; approximately 12% of them appeared once. The ten largest account for less than 30% of the sample. What was sequenced was CD8+ T cells from blood. The receptors stem from a woman in her forties or fifties in good health.

This clonotype was seen repeatedly, ten times or more. The chain links TRBV10-3 to TRBJ2-7, with 7 bases lining up with TRBD1. The germline gives CDR1 ENHRY, CDR2 SYGVKD. The J segment lost 3 bases and the V segment lost 3 bases, leaving 5 bases of the junction unmatched. The CDR3 spans 14 residues. In DNA, the CDR3 is TGTGCCATCAGTGACCAGGACAGGTACTACGAGCAGTACTTC. Amino acid sequence: CAISDQDRYYEQYF.

Ten or more counts support this clonotype. The chain employs TRBV9 and TRBJ2-1, with a weak D call TRBD2 (6 bases). The germline V gene has CDR1 SGDLS and CDR2 YYNGEE. Trimming shortened V by 0 bases and J by 6 bases, and 10 bases separated the two germline ends. CDR3 length equals 14 residues. Here the CDR3 reads CASSVGAGFNEQFF. CDR3 sequence (DNA): TGTGCCAGCAGCGTAGGGGCGGGGTTCAATGAGCAGTTCTTC.

This clonotype appeared many times. The gene calls are TRBV4-1 and TRBJ2-1; D is unresolved. Per germline, CDR1 MGHRA and CDR2 YSYEKL. This CDR3 region has 14 residues. The V gene lost 1 base and the J gene lost 6 bases, with 10 bases spanning the gap. The CDR3 region is CASSQAKVGNEQFF. The CDR3 DNA sequence: TGCGCCAGCAGCCAAGCAAAGGTAGGCAATGAGCAGTTCTTC.

This clonotype was seen many times. The gene calls are TRBV12-3 or TRBV12-4 and TRBJ2-2, with no clear D. The CDR3 has 15 amino acids. V lost 6 bases, J lost 5 bases, and 16 bases lay in between. This CDR3 is CASSLRLVRTGELFF. The CDR3 DNA reads as TGTGCCAGCAGCCTACGTTTAGTGCGTACCGGGGAGCTGTTTTTT.

This clonotype occurred many times. The chain carries TRBV7-8 and TRBJ2-3; D is perhaps TRBD2 (6 bases). V lost 5 bases, J lost 4 bases, and 13 bases lay in between. Germline loops: CDR1 SGHVS, CDR2 FQNEAQ. The CDR3 extends over 14 amino acids. The CDR3 DNA sequence: TGTGCCAGCAGCCCAAGGGACTTTCCAGATACGCAGTATTTT. It codes for CASSPRDFPDTQYF.

V and J are TRBV9 and TRBJ2-1, with TRBD2 identical over 10 bases. This CDR3 is built from 16 residues. Unmatched junction bases numbered 4, after V lost 0 bases and J lost 4 bases. Germline V CDR1 and CDR2: SGDLS, YYNGEE. This CDR3 reads CASSVGSGGLYNEQFF. The CDR3 nucleotides are TGTGCCAGCAGCGTAGGTAGCGGGGGGCTGTACAATGAGCAGTTCTTC.

The gene calls are TRBV29-1 and TRBJ2-3, with D perhaps TRBD2 (6 bases). The germline V gene encodes CDR1 SQVTM and CDR2 ANQGSEA. The CDR3 spans 14 residues. The V and J ends lost 4 bases and 3 bases respectively, with 14 bases between them. CDR3 sequence (DNA): TGCAGCGTTGGGACAACCCTAGCGACAGATACGCAGTATTTT. It translates to CSVGTTLATDTQYF.

In its sample, this clonotype was seen many times. The chain uses TRBV14 and TRBJ2-7; D is undetermined. This CDR3 has 11 residues. CDR1 SGHDN and CDR2 FVKESK come from the germline V gene. Trimming took off 4 bases at V and 7 bases at J, with 8 bases between the two ends. CDR3 loop: CASSLAGEQYF. CDR3 sequence (DNA): TGTGCCAGCAGCCTGGCAGGTGAGCAGTACTTC.

The chain joins TRBV10-3 to TRBJ1-1; D gene ambiguous. Trimming cost V 0 bases and J 5 bases, with 13 bases left between them. The CDR3 contains 15 residues. Germline V gene lookup returns CDR1 ENHRY and CDR2 SYGVKD. The CDR3, as DNA: TGTGCCATCAGTGAGTCGACCAGACTTAATACTGAAGCTTTCTTT. Its translation is CAISESTRLNTEAFF.

This clonotype has ten or more counts. The chain couples TRBV9 to TRBJ2-7, with TRBD1 matching 10 bases. With V trimmed by 3 bases and J by 2 bases, 5 bases remained unmatched. CDR3 length equals 15 residues. Germline-derived CDR1 and CDR2 are SGDLS and YYNGEE. In nucleotides, the CDR3 is TGTGCCAGCAGCGGGGACAGGGGAGGACCCTACGAGCAGTACTTC. Translated: CASSGDRGGPYEQYF. Together with reference TRBV9 and TRBJ2-7, the CDR3 gives the full variable domain: DSGVTQTPKHLITATGQRVTLRCSPRSGDLSVYWYQQSLDQGLQFLIQYYNGEERAKGNILERFSAQQFPDLHSELNLSSLELGDSALYFCASSGDRGGPYEQYFGPGTRLTVT.

At least ten counts were recorded for this clonotype. The rearrangement links TRBV29-1 to TRBJ1-5, with 9 bases fitting TRBD1. The CDR3 loop spans 14 amino acids. With V trimmed by 2 bases and J by 6 bases, 5 bases remained unmatched. Looked up from germline, CDR1 is SQVTM and CDR2 is ANQGSEA. In nucleotides, the CDR3 is TGCAGCGTTGAAACCACAGGGGGCGGTCAGCCCCAGCATTTT. Its protein is CSVETTGGGQPQHF.

This clonotype appeared many times. At one end, the junction sequence differs from germline, possibly due to a read error. This chain uses TRBV27 with TRBJ2-7; no clear D gene. CDR1 and CDR2 (germline): MNHEY, SMNVEV (reference sequence). The CDR3 has 14 residues. The CDR3 here is CASSLKSPSHEQYF. In DNA form, the CDR3 reads TGTGCCAGCAGTTTAAAGTCCCCCTCCCACGAGCAGTACTTC.

There are many counts of this clonotype. The CDR3 DNA sequence: TGTGCCAGCAGCTTCCGGAGTGAAGCTTTCTTT. It specifies CASSFRSEAFF. The genes are TRBV5-6 and TRBJ1-1; D is uncertain. Germline CDR1 is SGHDT and CDR2 is YYEEEE. V lost 2 bases, J lost 7 bases, and 6 bases lay in between. This CDR3 has 11 residues. Filled out from reference TRBV5-6 and TRBJ1-1, the complete variable domain reads DAGVTQSPTHLIKTRGQQVTLRCSPKSGHDTVSWYQQALGQGPQFIFQYYEEEERQRGNFPDRFSGHQFPNYSSELNVNALLLGDSALYLCASSFRSEAFFGQGTRLTVV.

This clonotype has at least ten counts. This rearrangement joins TRBV9 to TRBJ1-1; 9 bases are shared with TRBD1. The trim removed 3 bases at V and 4 bases at J, leaving 16 bases unmatched. Looked up from germline, CDR1 is SGDLS and CDR2 is YYNGEE. This CDR3 comprises 18 residues. The chain's CDR3 is CASSAPGQGVSRGTEAFF. The CDR3 nucleotides are TGTGCCAGCAGCGCCCCGGGACAGGGTGTCTCAAGGGGCACTGAAGCTTTCTTT.

This clonotype was seen many times. This sequence joins TRBV27 and TRBJ2-7; D is possibly TRBD1 (5 bases). Trimming shortened V by 2 bases and J by 6 bases, and 5 bases separated the two germline ends. CDR1 MNHEY and CDR2 SMNVEV come from the germline V gene (reference sequence). This CDR3 has 11 residues. The DNA of the CDR3 is TGTGCCAGCAGTTTAGGGGCCGAGCAGTACTTC. It encodes CASSLGAEQYF.

A few counts support this clonotype. The V and J genes are TRBV20-1 and TRBJ1-1, with D hard to call. The CDR3 consists of 12 residues. The V gene's germline CDR1 is DFQATT and CDR2 SNEGSKA (reference sequence). V shed 2 bases and J shed 1 base, with 5 bases lying between them. The CDR3 bases are TGCAGTGCTAGACAACAGAACACTGAAGCTTTCTTT. Translated: CSARQQNTEAFF.

This clonotype was seen at least ten times. CDR3 sequence (DNA): TGCAGTGCTCACCCAGGGGGCGGCTACGAGCAGTACTTC. Amino acids: CSAHPGGGYEQYF. The genes are TRBV20-1 and TRBJ2-7, with 8 bases identical to TRBD1. The CDR3 runs to 13 residues. Germline values: CDR1 DFQATT, CDR2 SNEGSKA (reference sequence). J gave up 3 bases and V 5 bases, and 6 bases lay outside the gene matches.

This clonotype was counted at least ten times. Possible read error: a much larger clone is one base away. The chain is built from TRBV28 and TRBJ2-5; 9 bases agree with TRBD1. Germline CDR1 MDHEN, CDR2 SYDVKM. The CDR3 is 13 residues long. V lost 4 bases to trimming and J lost 6 bases; unmatched junction nucleotides: 3. CDR3 region: CASSYRGLQTQYF. DNA of the CDR3: TGTGCCAGCAGTTACAGGGGGCTCCAGACCCAGTACTTC. The whole variable domain, remainder taken from reference TRBV28 and TRBJ2-5, is DVKVTQSSRYLVKRTGEKVFLECVQDMDHENMFWYRQDPGLGLRLIYFSYDVKMKEKGDIPEGYSVSREKKERFSLILESASTNQTSMYLCASSYRGLQTQYFGPGTRLLVL.

This clonotype is medium-sized (0.01 to 0.1%) by share. The chain recombines TRBV27 with TRBJ1-6; TRBD1 is a possible D gene (5 bases). CDR3 length: 15 residues. Germline V gene data show CDR1 as MNHEY and CDR2 as SMNVEV (reference sequence). V dropped 3 bases and J dropped 6 bases, with 12 bases sitting between them. CDR3 DNA sequence: TGTGCCAGCAGTTTGGGGGGGAGAGCTAATTCACCCCTCCACTTT. Its protein product is CASSLGGRANSPLHF.

This chain links TRBV12-3 or TRBV12-4 with TRBJ2-7; D is undetermined. This CDR3 has 12 residues. V lost 6 bases and J lost 3, with 9 bases in between. The CDR3 region is CASSRFVYEQYF. The CDR3, as DNA: TGTGCCAGCAGCCGCTTCGTCTACGAGCAGTACTTC.

By proportion, this clonotype is medium-sized. CDR3 residues: CASSTVGSAYEQYF. CDR3 DNA: TGTGCCAGCAGCACGGTTGGTTCAGCCTACGAGCAGTACTTC. The genes are TRBV28 and TRBJ2-7; D unresolved. Between the trimmed V and J ends, which lost 6 bases and 2 bases, there was a span of 14 bases. Germline values: CDR1 MDHEN, CDR2 SYDVKM. The CDR3 consists of 14 residues. Based on the CDR3 plus reference TRBV28 and TRBJ2-7, the full variable domain is DVKVTQSSRYLVKRTGEKVFLECVQDMDHENMFWYRQDPGLGLRLIYFSYDVKMKEKGDIPEGYSVSREKKERFSLILESASTNQTSMYLCASSTVGSAYEQYFGPGTRLTVT.

This clonotype was seen repeatedly, ten times or more. The CDR3 reads CASSPSGQNNQPQHF. CDR3 DNA sequence: TGCGCCAGCAGCCCCTCGGGACAGAACAATCAGCCCCAGCATTTT. The genes are TRBV5-1 and TRBJ1-5, with TRBD1 matching 7 bases. With 4 bases clipped from V and 3 bases from J, the junction kept 7 bases outside the gene matches. This CDR3 spans 15 amino acids. Germline V lookup: CDR1 SGHRS, CDR2 YFSETQ.

At least ten counts were recorded for this clonotype. This CDR3 is CASSLGFDGTYEQYF. Written as DNA, the CDR3 is TGTGCCAGCAGTTTGGGCTTCGACGGTACCTACGAGCAGTACTTC. The chain combines TRBV28 with TRBJ2-7; no clear D. The CDR3 has 15 amino acids. Trimming took off 3 bases at V and 2 bases at J, with 14 bases between the two ends. Germline V gives CDR1 MDHEN, CDR2 SYDVKM.

At least ten counts were recorded for this clonotype. V and J are TRBV6-5 and TRBJ2-1, with TRBD1 matching over 9 bases. V lost 5 bases and J lost 7; bases outside the gene matches: 6. The CDR3 length is 14 residues. Germline V gene sequence: CDR1 MNHEY, CDR2 SVGAGI. CDR3 in DNA: TGTGCCAGCAGTCCGGACAGGGGCGGGAATGAGCAGTTCTTC. It encodes CASSPDRGGNEQFF.

The sample holds many counts of this clonotype. This chain links TRBV10-3 with TRBJ2-3; TRBD1 aligns across 11 bases. Trimming cost V 3 bases and J 7 bases; bases outside gene matches: 9. Germline CDR1 is ENHRY and CDR2 is SYGVKD. This CDR3 spans 16 amino acids. The CDR3 is CAISEEDRGLVNTQYF. The CDR3 DNA is TGTGCCATCAGTGAAGAGGACAGGGGGCTCGTAAATACGCAGTATTTT.

This clonotype was seen many times. The CDR3 loop reads CASSLSPWEEGYTF. The CDR3 coding sequence is TGTGCCAGCAGTTTATCGCCTTGGGAGGAGGGCTACACCTTC. This rearrangement joins TRBV27 to TRBJ1-2; D is unclear. This CDR3 contains 14 residues. The germline V gene has CDR1 MNHEY and CDR2 SMNVEV (reference sequence). Trimming removed 0 bases at V and 8 bases at J, with 13 bases between.

In its sample, this clonotype was seen many times. The V gene is TRBV30, the J gene TRBJ2-1, with a weak D call TRBD2 (6 bases). The V gene's germline CDR1 is GTSNPN and CDR2 SVGIG (reference sequence). The CDR3 extends over 13 amino acids. Trimming stripped 5 bases from V and 9 bases from J, with 17 bases between. The CDR3 loop is CAWVSGSRGEQFF. The CDR3 nucleotides are TGTGCCTGGGTTAGCGGTAGTCGGGGTGAGCAGTTCTTC.

The J gene is TRBJ2-7, the V gene TRBV4-1; TRBD2 agrees at 7 bases. This CDR3 has 14 residues. Germline-derived CDR1 and CDR2 are MGHRA and YSYEKL. J gave up 3 bases and V 5 bases, and 7 bases lay outside the gene matches. The CDR3 region has the DNA TGCGCCAGCAGCGCGACTAGCAAGGGCTACGAGCAGTACTTC. Translated, it gives CASSATSKGYEQYF.

The V and J genes are TRBV20-1 and TRBJ1-3, with no clear D. Trimming took off 3 bases at V and 0 bases at J, with 9 bases between the two ends. This CDR3 comprises 14 residues. The germline V gene encodes CDR1 DFQATT and CDR2 SNEGSKA (reference sequence). The CDR3 sequence is CSASDRNSGNTIYF. CDR3 sequence (DNA): TGCAGTGCTAGTGATCGGAACTCTGGAAACACCATATATTTT.

This clonotype was seen at least ten times. The J gene is TRBJ2-1, the V gene TRBV7-6, with D tentatively TRBD2 (6 bases). V shed 5 bases and J shed 3 bases, with 14 bases lying between them. Germline V gene data show CDR1 as SGHVS and CDR2 as FNYEAQ. The CDR3 loop spans 15 amino acids. CDR3 residues: CASSRRETGYNEQFF. The CDR3 DNA follows: TGTGCCAGCAGCCGGAGGGAAACGGGCTACAATGAGCAGTTCTTC.

There are many counts of this clonotype. CDR3 amino acids: CAISGGDSPYEQYF. DNA of the CDR3: TGTGCCATCAGTGGGGGGGACAGTCCCTACGAGCAGTACTTC. The chain combines TRBV10-3 with TRBJ2-7; a possible D gene is TRBD1 (7 bases). The germline V gene encodes CDR1 ENHRY and CDR2 SYGVKD. This CDR3 region has 14 residues. The V end lost 4 bases, the J end lost 2 bases, and 12 bases lay between the germline ends.